These 10 T cell receptor beta chains came from one sample sequenced in a study of regulatory T cells in long-lasting Graves disease. Time point meaning: persistent/refractory GD, antithyroid drugs over 5 years with positive TRAb. PBMC RNA was the source of the TCR library. CDR3 regions were amplified by Arm-PCR using iRepertoire HTBI primers to build TCR beta libraries. TCRdb redid the calling of the multiplex PCR reads with MiXCR, one entry per CDR3 protein. Among a few hundred thousand distinct CDR3 sequences listed, around 22% were seen once. The material was peripheral blood mononuclear cells (PBMCs), obtained when the disease was refractory, from a patient treated with antithyroid drugs. The receptors shown here come from a female donor with Graves disease.

This clonotype was recorded many times. The rearrangement uses TRBV18 and TRBJ2-5; D is ambiguous. This CDR3 has 14 amino acids. V lost 5 bases to trimming and J lost 0 bases, with 10 bases between them. Germline values: CDR1 KGHSH, CDR2 LQKENI. The CDR3 is CASSRRKDQETQYF. In nucleotides, the CDR3 is TGTGCCAGCTCAAGACGCAAGGACCAAGAGACCCAGTACTTC.

J is TRBJ1-4 and V is TRBV9; 10 bases line up with TRBD1. Germline V CDR1 and CDR2: SGDLS, YYNGEE. Trimming took 3 bases from V and 7 from J; bases not matched to a gene: 6. This CDR3 contains 15 residues. In DNA, the CDR3 is TGTGCCAGCAGCGGAGGGACAGGGGTTTTTGAAAAACTGTTTTTT. Protein product: CASSGGTGVFEKLFF.

This clonotype was detected many times. This chain uses TRBV2 with TRBJ2-4; 8 nucleotides agree with TRBD2. The CDR3 consists of 17 residues. V trimming: 6 bases; J trimming: 8 bases; junction bases outside the gene matches: 18. Germline CDR1 and CDR2: SNHLY and FYNNEI. The CDR3 nucleotides read TGTGCCAGCAGAGATCTAAGCGGGAGCGCTGGGGTACACATTCAGTACTTC. This gives the protein CASRDLSGSAGVHIQYF. The full variable domain, rest sourced from reference TRBV2 and TRBJ2-4, is EPEVTQTPSHQVTQMGQEVILRCVPISNHLYFYWYRQILGQKVEFLVSFYNNEISEKSEIFDDQFSVERPDGSNFTLKIRSTKLEDSAMYFCASRDLSGSAGVHIQYFGAGTRLSVL.

The table lists this clonotype with a few counts. The CDR3 region is CASMFRGGRNLNQPQHF. DNA of the CDR3: TGTGCCAGCATGTTTAGAGGGGGCAGGAATTTGAATCAGCCCCAGCATTTT. The V and J genes are TRBV6-1 and TRBJ1-5; 7 positions agree with TRBD1. The CDR3 has 17 amino acids. Germline lookup yields CDR1 MNHNS and CDR2 SASEGT. Losses at the gene ends were 7 bases for V and 4 bases for J; bases not matched to a gene: 16.

The V call is TRBV29-1, the J call TRBJ1-5; no clear D. CDR3 size: 14 residues. V lost 0 bases and J lost 9, with 15 bases in between. Germline-derived CDR1 and CDR2 are SQVTM and ANQGSEA. The CDR3 DNA reads as TGCAGCGTTGAAGATCAGATGGGGATAGGGCCCCAGCATTTT. Its protein product is CSVEDQMGIGPQHF.

The chain links TRBV2 to TRBJ1-3, with TRBD1 matching 9 bases. Per germline, CDR1 SNHLY and CDR2 FYNNEI. V trimming: 6 bases; J trimming: 2 bases; junction bases outside the gene matches: 11. The CDR3 is 17 residues long. The CDR3, as DNA: TGTGCCAGCAGCTTCAAGATGACAGGGGGGACTGGAAACACCATATATTTT. Translated, it gives CASSFKMTGGTGNTIYF. Filled out from reference TRBV2 and TRBJ1-3, the complete variable domain reads EPEVTQTPSHQVTQMGQEVILRCVPISNHLYFYWYRQILGQKVEFLVSFYNNEISEKSEIFDDQFSVERPDGSNFTLKIRSTKLEDSAMYFCASSFKMTGGTGNTIYFGEGSWLTVV.

Ten or more counts support this clonotype. The chain employs TRBV28 and TRBJ2-2; no clear D. The CDR3 loop spans 15 amino acids. Trimming removed 7 bases at V and 0 bases at J, with 12 bases between. Germline V gene lookup returns CDR1 MDHEN and CDR2 SYDVKM. The CDR3 sequence is CASNLKGPNTGELFF. In DNA, the CDR3 is TGTGCCAGCAATTTGAAAGGTCCGAACACCGGGGAGCTGTTTTTT.

Details on this clonotype: This may stem from a read error, because a much larger clone lies one nucleotide away. The J gene is TRBJ1-6, the V gene TRBV19; maybe TRBD1 (6 bases). Judging by the DNA end, TRBJ1-1 fits better; the J call may be wrong. CDR3 size: 16 residues. CDR1 and CDR2 (germline): LNHDA, SQIVND (reference sequence). The CDR3 spells CDSSNGGYRSKTEAFF. In DNA, the CDR3 is TGTGACAGTAGTAACGGGGGCTACCGGAGTAAGACTGAAGCTTTCTTT.

The rearrangement joins TRBV2 to TRBJ2-1; TRBD2 agrees at 12 bases. V was clipped by 7 bases and J by 1 base; unmatched bases: 2. CDR1 is SNHLY, CDR2 FYNNEI, per germline. This CDR3 has 15 amino acids. The chain's CDR3 is CASTLAGGSYNEQFF. The CDR3 DNA sequence: TGTGCCAGCACCCTAGCGGGAGGGTCCTACAATGAGCAGTTCTTC.

This clonotype was found a few times. The chain employs TRBV30 and TRBJ1-2; tentatively, D is TRBD1 (6 bases). The CDR3 runs to 13 residues. Looked up from germline, CDR1 is GTSNPN and CDR2 is SVGIG (reference sequence). Trimming removed 3 bases at V and 8 bases at J, with 16 bases between. The CDR3 DNA sequence: TGTGCCTGGAGAGCCGGGACAACTGGAGGCTACACCTTC. Translated: CAWRAGTTGGYTF.